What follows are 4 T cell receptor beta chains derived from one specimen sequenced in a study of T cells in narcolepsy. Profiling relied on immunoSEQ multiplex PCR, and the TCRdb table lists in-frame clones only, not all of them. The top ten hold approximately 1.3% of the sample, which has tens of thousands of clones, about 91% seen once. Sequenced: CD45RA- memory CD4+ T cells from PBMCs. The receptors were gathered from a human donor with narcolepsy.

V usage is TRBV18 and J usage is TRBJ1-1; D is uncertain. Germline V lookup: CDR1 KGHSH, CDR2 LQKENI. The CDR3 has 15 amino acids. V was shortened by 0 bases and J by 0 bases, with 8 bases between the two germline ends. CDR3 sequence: CASSPPRELNTEAFF. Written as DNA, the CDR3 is TGTGCCAGCTCACCACCGAGGGAACTGAACACTGAAGCTTTCTTT.

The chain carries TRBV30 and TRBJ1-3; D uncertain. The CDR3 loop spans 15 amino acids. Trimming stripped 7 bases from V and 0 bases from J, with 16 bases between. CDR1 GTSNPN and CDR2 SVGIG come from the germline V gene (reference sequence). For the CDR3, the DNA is TGTGCCTTGGAGGTTGGGGAATTCTCTGGAAACACCATATATTTT. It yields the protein CALEVGEFSGNTIYF.

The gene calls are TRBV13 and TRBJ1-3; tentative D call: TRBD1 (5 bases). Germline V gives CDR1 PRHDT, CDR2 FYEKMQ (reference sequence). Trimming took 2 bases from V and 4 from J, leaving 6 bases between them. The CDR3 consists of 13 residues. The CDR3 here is CASSLKGGNTIYF. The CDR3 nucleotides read TGTGCCAGCAGCTTAAAGGGGGGAAACACCATATATTTT.

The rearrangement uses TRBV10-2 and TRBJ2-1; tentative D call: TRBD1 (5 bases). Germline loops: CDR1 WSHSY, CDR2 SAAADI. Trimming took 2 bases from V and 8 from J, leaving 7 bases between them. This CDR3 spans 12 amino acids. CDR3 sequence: CASSEQGDEQFF. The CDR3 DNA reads TGCGCCAGCAGTGAGCAAGGGGATGAGCAGTTCTTC.